This TCR beta chain was sequenced during a study of cytomegalovirus exposure and HLA in healthy donors. Amplification used 60 Vbeta primers and 13 Jbeta primers. Only in-frame clones appear in the TCRdb table, and some are missing; sequencing was by immunoSEQ multiplex PCR. This table holds 35,000 to 55,000 clones, about half found once. Trimming removed 5 bases from V and 6 bases from J; junction bases left unmatched: 7. Germline V lookup: CDR1 SGHTA, CDR2 FQGNSA. This CDR3 has 14 amino acids. Study-level points and caveats: Common viral pathogens (according to a later analysis) appeared linked to several of the most significant clusters.

This clone was seen just once. Its antigen remains unknown. This receptor was identified in a man in his sixties in good health and CMV-seronegative. The J gene is TRBJ1-5, the V gene TRBV7-2, with TRBD1 matching over 7 bases. The sequencing sample was made of PBMCs. CDR3 protein: CASSDTQGVQPQHF. The CDR3 nucleotides read TGTGCCAGCAGCGATACCCAGGGGGTTCAGCCCCAGCATTTT.